This T cell receptor (beta chain) comes out of a study of blood T cell repertoires in COVID-19. Study summary: PBMCs, B-cell-depleted T cells, or T cells provided the cDNA or gDNA that made up the material.

The CDR3 is 15 amino acids. The germline gives CDR1 LNHDA, CDR2 SQIVND (reference sequence). V gave up 1 base and J gave up 2 bases; unmatched junction bases: 4. Per the authors' pipeline: Nucleated cell counts were estimated from reference gene primer amplification. The data were produced by immunoSEQ multiplex PCR, yet TCRdb's version contains in-frame clones alone and is incomplete. For V, J and clone size, that table is used; D and trimming come from the DNA. This table has 100,000 to 150,000 clones, 78% appearing once. The gene calls are TRBV19 and TRBJ1-2; 7 positions match TRBD1. This receptor was taken from a man between 65 and 79 years old with acute or convalescent COVID-19. Sample: peripheral blood. The CDR3 reads CASSIGTGFNYGYTF. CDR3 nucleotides: TGTGCCAGTAGTATAGGGACAGGCTTCAACTATGGCTACACCTTC.